Below, 32 T cell receptor beta chains from the same sample are listed, as sequenced in a study of blood T cell repertoires in COVID-19. TCRdb keeps only in-frame clones here, not all; method: immunoSEQ multiplex PCR. The sample yields tens of thousands of clones, 75% to 95% seen once. The specimen was peripheral blood. These TCRs come from a man between 60 and 75 years old with acute or convalescent COVID-19.

CDR3 DNA: TGTGCCATCAGTGAGACGTCAGGGGGTGGCGATGGCTACACCTTC. Protein product: CAISETSGGGDGYTF. The chain uses TRBV10-3 and TRBJ1-2; TRBD1 agrees at 7 bases. This CDR3 has 15 residues. With 2 bases clipped from V and 6 bases from J, the junction kept 9 bases outside the gene matches. Germline V gene sequence: CDR1 ENHRY, CDR2 SYGVKD.

The chain carries TRBV27 and TRBJ2-1, with 10 bases lining up with TRBD2. Germline-derived CDR1 and CDR2 are MNHEY and SMNVEV (reference sequence). The trim removed 6 bases at V and 4 bases at J, leaving 9 bases unmatched. The CDR3 is 16 residues long. The CDR3 protein is CASSRQAGGGYNEQFF. CDR3 nucleotides: TGTGCCAGCAGCCGACAAGCGGGAGGGGGGTACAATGAGCAGTTCTTC.

The V gene is TRBV6-2 or TRBV6-3, the J gene TRBJ2-3; D uncertain. The CDR3 runs 14 residues. Germline V gives CDR1 MNHEY, CDR2 SVGEGT. Trimming took off 2 bases at V and 6 bases at J, with 12 bases between the two ends. CDR3 protein: CASSYPARMDTQYF. The CDR3 bases are TGTGCCAGCAGTTACCCGGCTAGGATGGATACGCAGTATTTT.

The chain couples TRBV7-3 to TRBJ2-3, with 11 nucleotides matching TRBD2. CDR1 SGHTA and CDR2 FQGTGA come from the germline V gene. The junction had 8 bases not matched to a gene; V was cut back by 5 bases and J by 4 bases. This CDR3 region has 16 residues. In nucleotides, the CDR3 is TGTGCCAGCAGCGTGATCCTAGCGGGAGGATCAGATACGCAGTATTTT. It is translated as CASSVILAGGSDTQYF.

V gene TRBV27 combines with J gene TRBJ2-1; 12 bases line up with TRBD2. After removal of 6 bases from V and 7 bases from J, the junction contained 1 base not matched to a gene. Germline loops: CDR1 MNHEY, CDR2 SMNVEV (reference sequence). The CDR3 totals 13 residues. The CDR3: CASRLAGGNEQFF. As DNA, the CDR3 is TGTGCCAGCAGACTAGCGGGAGGTAATGAGCAGTTCTTC.

The CDR3 region has the DNA TGTGCCAGCAGTTTTAGGGGAAACACTGAAGCTTTCTTT. Translating gives CASSFRGNTEAFF. The chain couples TRBV27 to TRBJ1-1; TRBD1 might be the D (5 bases). V lost 3 bases and J lost 2, with 7 bases in between. The length of the CDR3 is 13 residues. Germline values: CDR1 MNHEY, CDR2 SMNVEV (reference sequence).

The chain's CDR3 is CASSGTSGYFGELFF. CDR3 nucleotides: TGTGCCAGCAGCGGGACTAGCGGATACTTTGGGGAGCTGTTTTTT. The chain uses TRBV9 and TRBJ2-2, with 10 bases that match TRBD2. With 3 bases clipped from V and 8 bases from J, the junction kept 7 bases outside the gene matches. CDR3 length equals 15 residues. CDR1 and CDR2 from the germline V gene are SGDLS and YYNGEE.

For the CDR3, the DNA is TGTGCCAGCAGCCCTGGAGGGGACAGGGGCCCCGGGGAGCTGTTTTTT. Protein: CASSPGGDRGPGELFF. V and J are TRBV5-8 and TRBJ2-2; 10 nucleotides match TRBD1. There are 16 residues in the CDR3. Germline CDR1 SGHTS, CDR2 YDEGEE. Unmatched junction bases numbered 9, after V lost 4 bases and J lost 6 bases.

This clone occurred once. The chain recombines TRBV27 with TRBJ2-7; TRBD1 matches at 7 bases. J was trimmed by 0 bases and V by 7 bases; bases with no gene match: 9. This CDR3 comprises 15 residues. Germline assignment: CDR1 MNHEY and CDR2 SMNVEV (reference sequence). For the CDR3, the DNA is TGTGCCAGCACCTTACAGGGGTCTAGCTCCTACGAGCAGTACTTC. It encodes CASTLQGSSSYEQYF.

The chain combines TRBV19 with TRBJ1-5; D call uncertain. Germline CDR1 and CDR2: LNHDA and SQIVND (reference sequence). The V gene lost 2 bases and the J gene lost 1 base, with 6 bases spanning the gap. The CDR3 runs 14 residues. As DNA, the CDR3 is TGTGCCAGTAGTATAATTCTGAGCAATCAGCCCCAGCATTTT. It specifies CASSIILSNQPQHF.

V and J are TRBV29-1 and TRBJ2-1, with 11 bases lining up with TRBD2. The CDR3 consists of 15 residues. The V segment lost 6 bases and the J segment 4 bases; nucleotides outside the gene matches: 8. Germline V gives CDR1 SQVTM, CDR2 ANQGSEA. CDR3 DNA: TGCAGCGTCCTTAGTACTAGCGGGAGATACAATGAGCAGTTCTTC. Amino acid sequence: CSVLSTSGRYNEQFF.

The rearrangement uses TRBV7-9 and TRBJ1-1, with a weak D call TRBD1 (5 bases). The CDR3 runs 16 residues. V was cut by 1 base and J by 6 bases, with 18 bases left in between. Germline V gives CDR1 SEHNR, CDR2 FQNEAQ (reference sequence). In DNA form, the CDR3 reads TGTGCCAGCAGCTTAGTTATGAGACAGAGGAGTGCTGAAGCTTTCTTT. Amino acid sequence: CASSLVMRQRSAEAFF.

V gene TRBV10-1 combines with J gene TRBJ1-2, with unresolved D. This CDR3 comprises 13 residues. Deletions cut 1 base from V and 4 bases from J, with 7 bases between. Germline CDR1 reads WNHNN; CDR2 reads SYGVQD (reference sequence). CDR3 DNA sequence: TGCGCCAGCAGTGAGTGCAGGTCCTATGGCTACACCTTC. Protein product: CASSECRSYGYTF.

This clone was seen once. This chain links TRBV9 with TRBJ1-2; possibly TRBD1 for D (6 bases). Trimming removed 4 bases at V and 5 bases at J, with 18 bases between. Germline assignment: CDR1 SGDLS and CDR2 YYNGEE. CDR3 length: 15 amino acids. In DNA form, the CDR3 reads TGTGCCAGCAGCCCAGACCCGGACAGTAGGTATGGCTACACCTTC. Its protein product is CASSPDPDSRYGYTF. Looking up the rest from reference TRBV9 and TRBJ1-2 gives the full variable domain: DSGVTQTPKHLITATGQRVTLRCSPRSGDLSVYWYQQSLDQGLQFLIQYYNGEERAKGNILERFSAQQFPDLHSELNLSSLELGDSALYFCASSPDPDSRYGYTFGSGTRLTVV.

This clone showed up just once. The V and J genes are TRBV3-1 (or the pseudogene TRBV3-2) and TRBJ2-7; D might be TRBD2 (5 bases). Germline-derived CDR1 and CDR2 are LGHDT and YNNKEL (reference sequence). CDR3 length: 14 residues. Trimming shortened V by 2 bases and J by 2 bases, and 10 bases separated the two germline ends. Written as DNA, the CDR3 is TGTGCCAGCAGCCAATCCGGGAAAACCTACGAGCAGTACTTC. It is translated as CASSQSGKTYEQYF.

J is TRBJ1-6 and V is TRBV19; unclear D gene. Trimming cost V 3 bases and J 11 bases, with 8 bases left between them. CDR3 length: 12 residues. CDR1 LNHDA and CDR2 SQIVND come from the germline V gene (reference sequence). CDR3 sequence reads: CASSMGSPPLHF. In DNA form, the CDR3 reads TGTGCCAGTAGTATGGGGAGTCCACCCCTCCACTTT.

This rearrangement joins TRBV5-6 to TRBJ1-1; the D gene is possibly TRBD1 (5 bases). V was cut by 3 bases and J by 5 bases, with 11 bases left in between. The CDR3 spans 13 residues. The germline CDR1 and CDR2 sequences are SGHDT and YYEEEE. The CDR3 loop reads CASSSGGRTEAFF. The CDR3 DNA reads as TGTGCCAGCAGCTCCGGGGGGAGAACTGAAGCTTTCTTT.

In this sample, this clone turned up a few times. The V gene is TRBV27, the J gene TRBJ1-5; D gene uncertain. Trimming left V 5 bases short and J 0 bases short, with 11 bases between. Germline assignment: CDR1 MNHEY and CDR2 SMNVEV (reference sequence). This CDR3 has 15 residues. CDR3 protein: CASSAGDLSNQPQHF. Here the CDR3 DNA reads TGTGCCAGCAGTGCAGGCGACCTTAGCAATCAGCCCCAGCATTTT.

The rearrangement uses TRBV12-5 and TRBJ2-6; D may be TRBD1 (6 bases). The CDR3 spans 18 residues. V was pared by 3 bases and J by 0 bases, with 15 bases between. In germline, CDR1 is LGHNT, CDR2 FRNRAP. In DNA, the CDR3 is TGTGCTAGTGGTTTTTGGGTGGAAGGGGGCTCTGGGGCCAACGTCCTGACTTTC. It translates to CASGFWVEGGSGANVLTF.

This clone was counted once. CDR3 sequence (DNA): TGTGCCAGCAGTTTATTCTTTTTAGCGGCCTCCGGGGGCAATGAGCAGTTCTTC. Translating it yields CASSLFFLAASGGNEQFF. The V and J genes are TRBV27 and TRBJ2-1, with D possibly being TRBD2 (6 bases). The CDR3 has 18 residues. Germline CDR1 reads MNHEY; CDR2 reads SMNVEV (reference sequence). The V end was cut by 1 base, the J end by 6 bases, with 22 bases between.

This clone appeared a single time. The chain links TRBV4-3 to TRBJ2-3, with TRBD1 matching 7 bases. V shed 4 bases and J 4 bases; nucleotides not matched to a gene: 5. Germline V gene sequence: CDR1 LGHNA, CDR2 YSLEER. The CDR3 has 14 amino acids. CDR3 sequence (DNA): TGCGCCAGCAGCCGCAGACAGGGCTCAGATACGCAGTATTTT. This gives the protein CASSRRQGSDTQYF.

The V and J genes are TRBV7-9 and TRBJ1-1; TRBD1 aligns across 10 bases. Germline lookup yields CDR1 SEHNR and CDR2 FQNEAQ (reference sequence). CDR3 length: 16 residues. The V gene end was trimmed by 6 bases and the J gene end by 1 base; junction bases not matched to a gene: 8. CDR3: CASRNWDRGRNTEAFF. DNA of the CDR3: TGTGCCAGCAGAAATTGGGACAGGGGAAGGAACACTGAAGCTTTCTTT.

This chain connects TRBV2 to TRBJ1-5; TRBD1 matches at 7 bases. V lost 7 bases to trimming and J lost 0 bases; unmatched junction nucleotides: 18. This CDR3 is 19 amino acids long. Per germline, CDR1 SNHLY and CDR2 FYNNEI. The CDR3 bases are TGTGCCAGCAAGAGGAGACAGGGCGGCGTGGTTACTAGCAATCAGCCCCAGCATTTT. It yields the protein CASKRRQGGVVTSNQPQHF.

The chain uses TRBV7-3 and TRBJ2-5, with 16 bases identical to TRBD2. Trimming at V came to 5 bases and at J to 5 bases, leaving 8 bases not matched to a gene. Germline assignment: CDR1 SGHTA and CDR2 FQGTGA. This CDR3 has 17 amino acids. The CDR3 is CASSPQGLAGGGETQYF. The DNA of the CDR3 is TGTGCCAGCAGCCCCCAGGGACTAGCGGGAGGGGGTGAGACCCAGTACTTC.

The V call is TRBV7-2, the J call TRBJ1-4; D is uncertain. Per germline, CDR1 SGHTA and CDR2 FQGNSA. The CDR3 consists of 15 residues. Trimming shortened V by 3 bases and J by 0 bases, and 8 bases separated the two germline ends. The CDR3 spells CASSFEYSTNEKLFF. The CDR3 nucleotides are TGTGCCAGCAGCTTTGAGTATTCAACTAATGAAAAACTGTTTTTT.

V usage is TRBV11-3 and J usage is TRBJ2-3, with D possibly TRBD2 on 6 matching bases. The V gene lost 5 bases and the J gene lost 2 bases, with 17 bases spanning the gap. CDR1 and CDR2 (germline): SGHNT, YENEEA. The CDR3 length is 16 residues. DNA of the CDR3: TGTGCCAGCAGCCCGAGGACTACTCGGACCACAGATACGCAGTATTTT. Protein product: CASSPRTTRTTDTQYF.

The J gene is TRBJ1-3, the V gene TRBV7-9; D not resolved. The length of the CDR3 is 14 residues. V gave up 3 bases and J gave up 4 bases, with 10 bases separating them. Germline CDR1 is SEHNR and CDR2 is FQNEAQ (reference sequence). CDR3 residues: CASSFSGSGNTIYF. CDR3 coding DNA: TGTGCCAGCAGCTTCTCCGGGAGCGGAAACACCATATATTTT.

V and J are TRBV13 and TRBJ1-3, with 7 nucleotides matching TRBD1. V was pared by 3 bases and J by 0 bases, with 5 bases of the junction left unmatched. Germline V gives CDR1 PRHDT, CDR2 FYEKMQ (reference sequence). The CDR3 contains 16 residues. This CDR3 is CASSLGDRYSGNTIYF. The CDR3 DNA reads TGTGCCAGCAGCTTGGGGGACAGATACTCTGGAAACACCATATATTTT.

The V gene is TRBV14, the J gene TRBJ1-6; 7 bases fit TRBD1. There are 17 residues in the CDR3. Germline values: CDR1 SGHDN, CDR2 FVKESK. V lost 1 base, J lost 3 bases, and 6 bases stayed unmatched. CDR3: CASSQVAGGGYNSPLHF. CDR3 sequence (DNA): TGTGCCAGCAGCCAAGTAGCAGGGGGTGGCTATAATTCACCCCTCCACTTT.

The chain combines TRBV19 with TRBJ1-2; a weak D match, TRBD1 (5 bases). CDR1 is LNHDA and CDR2 is SQIVND in the germline V gene (reference sequence). Trimming removed 0 bases at V and 0 bases at J, with 17 bases between. CDR3 length: 18 residues. The CDR3 protein is CASSIDLGAVFSNYGYTF. DNA of the CDR3: TGTGCCAGTAGTATAGATTTAGGGGCCGTCTTCTCTAACTATGGCTACACCTTC.

The chain carries TRBV28 and TRBJ2-1; weak D call: TRBD2 (5 bases). Germline CDR1 MDHEN, CDR2 SYDVKM. This CDR3 region has 10 residues. Trimming pared 9 bases from V and 7 bases from J, leaving 7 bases between. The CDR3 DNA reads TGTGCCAGTACGGGGAATGAGCAGTTCTTC. It translates to CASTGNEQFF.

The chain links TRBV19 to TRBJ2-5; 7 nucleotides align to TRBD1. CDR1 and CDR2 from the germline V gene are LNHDA and SQIVND (reference sequence). The trim removed 7 bases at V and 3 bases at J, leaving 5 bases unmatched. The CDR3 covers 13 residues. CDR3 sequence reads: CASTRDREETQYF. CDR3 bases: TGTGCCAGTACCAGGGACAGAGAAGAGACCCAGTACTTC.